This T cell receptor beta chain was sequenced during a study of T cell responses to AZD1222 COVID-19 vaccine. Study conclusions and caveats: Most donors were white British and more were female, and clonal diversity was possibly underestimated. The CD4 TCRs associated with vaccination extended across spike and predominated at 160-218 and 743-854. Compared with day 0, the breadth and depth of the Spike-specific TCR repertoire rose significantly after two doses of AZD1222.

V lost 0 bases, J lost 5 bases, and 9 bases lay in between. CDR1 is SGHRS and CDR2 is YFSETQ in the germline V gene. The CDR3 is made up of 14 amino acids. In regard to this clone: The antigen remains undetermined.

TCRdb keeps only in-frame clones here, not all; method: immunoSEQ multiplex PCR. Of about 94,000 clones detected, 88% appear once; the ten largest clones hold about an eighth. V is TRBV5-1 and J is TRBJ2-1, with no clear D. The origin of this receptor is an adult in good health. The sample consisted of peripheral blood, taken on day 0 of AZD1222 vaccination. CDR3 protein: CASSLVDGDNEQFF. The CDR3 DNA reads TGCGCCAGCAGCTTGGTCGACGGAGACAATGAGCAGTTCTTC.